Here is one T cell receptor beta chain with its context. The trim removed 2 bases at V and 4 bases at J, leaving 5 bases unmatched. This CDR3 comprises 16 residues. Looked up from germline, CDR1 is GTSNPN and CDR2 is SVGIG (reference sequence). Here immunoSEQ multiplex PCR was the method, and the copy in TCRdb shows in-frame clones only, minus some. The sample carries some 63,000 clones, over 80% recorded once. This sample is part of a study of OX40 agonist ivuxolimab in advanced cancers. Here the sequenced sample was CD4+ or CD8+ T cells sorted from blood, taken in a trial of the OX40 agonist ivuxolimab. V gene TRBV30 combines with J gene TRBJ1-6, with TRBD1 identical over 10 bases. The TCR originated in an adult with an advanced solid tumor such as melanoma, head and neck, liver or kidney cancer. The CDR3 nucleotides read TGTGCCTGGAGTCCCCGGACAGGGGGATATAATTCACCCCTCCACTTT. This gives the protein CAWSPRTGGYNSPLHF.